The 30 T cell receptor beta chains listed next were all sequenced from one sample in a study of Tregs in tolerant kidney transplant recipients. The assay was immunoSEQ multiplex PCR, and TCRdb's table has in-frame clones only and misses some. Seen here are 90,000 to 120,000 clones, 90% observed once, and the top ten hold around 0.35%. This specimen was CD4+ T cells from blood, taken before the transplant. The origin of the receptors is a human donor who received a combined kidney and bone marrow transplant.

This clone was detected a few times. The chain links TRBV19 to TRBJ2-5; 10 bases are a match to TRBD2. V shed 6 bases, J shed 1 base, and the junction held 5 bases outside the gene matches. Per germline, CDR1 LNHDA and CDR2 SQIVND (reference sequence). The CDR3 consists of 15 residues. CDR3 sequence (DNA): TGTGCCAGTAGCCCGGGACTAGCGATCCAAGAGACCCAGTACTTC. Its protein product is CASSPGLAIQETQYF.

This clone was observed a single time. This chain joins TRBV10-2 and TRBJ2-1; 9 nucleotides agree with TRBD2. Germline CDR1 is WSHSY and CDR2 is SAAADI. The CDR3 has 15 residues. The V gene end was trimmed by 2 bases and the J gene end by 2 bases; junction bases not matched to a gene: 1. The CDR3 here is CASSEAGGPYNEQFF. CDR3 sequence (DNA): TGCGCCAGCAGTGAGGCGGGGGGGCCCTACAATGAGCAGTTCTTC.

The V call is TRBV6-6, the J call TRBJ2-2; D is undetermined. Germline V CDR1 and CDR2: MNHNY, SVGAGI (reference sequence). This CDR3 has 14 residues. The germline V and J ends were trimmed by 5 bases and 3 bases, with 10 bases remaining between them. The CDR3, as DNA: TGTGCCAGCAGTGGAGACTTTTACACCGGGGAGCTGTTTTTT. It translates to CASSGDFYTGELFF.

The gene calls are TRBV5-1 and TRBJ2-7, with 14 bases aligning to TRBD2. Germline trimming cut 4 bases from V and 7 bases from J; bases unmatched to any gene: 19. The CDR3 runs 19 residues. Germline V gene lookup returns CDR1 SGHRS and CDR2 YFSETQ. This CDR3 is CASSRNSGTSGRGAEEQYF. The CDR3 DNA reads as TGCGCCAGCAGCCGCAACTCCGGGACTAGCGGGAGAGGGGCGGAGGAGCAGTACTTC.

This clone was recorded only once. The chain links TRBV6-6 to TRBJ1-1; 8 nucleotides match TRBD1. CDR1 MNHNY and CDR2 SVGAGI come from the germline V gene (reference sequence). This CDR3 spans 14 amino acids. V was clipped by 6 bases and J by 2 bases; unmatched bases: 5. The CDR3 is CASSNGQGNTEAFF. CDR3 DNA sequence: TGTGCCAGCAGCAACGGACAGGGCAACACTGAAGCTTTCTTT.

Points on this clone: A read error may account for a junction end that differs from germline. The rearrangement uses TRBV10-2 and TRBJ2-2; tentative D call: TRBD1 (5 bases). Germline V CDR1 and CDR2: WSHSY, SAAADI. This CDR3 has 16 residues. The chain's CDR3 is CASSGPHQGMTEELFF. For the CDR3, the DNA is TGCGCCAGCAGTGGTCCCCACCAGGGAATGACCGAGGAGCTGTTTTTT.

The rearrangement links TRBV6-5 to TRBJ1-1; D is possibly TRBD1 (6 bases). Trimming left V 5 bases short and J 8 bases short, with 15 bases between. This CDR3 is built from 13 residues. Per the germline V gene, CDR1 is MNHEY and CDR2 is SVGAGI. Written as DNA, the CDR3 is TGTGCCAGCAGTCCGAACAGGGCATGGGAAGCTTTCTTT. It specifies CASSPNRAWEAFF.

The chain carries TRBV27 and TRBJ1-1; D gene ambiguous. The V gene's germline CDR1 is MNHEY and CDR2 SMNVEV (reference sequence). The V end was cut by 3 bases, the J end by 0 bases, with 11 bases between. This CDR3 region has 15 residues. The CDR3 reads CASSFRPTMNTEAFF. The DNA of the CDR3 is TGTGCCAGCAGTTTTCGACCGACAATGAACACTGAAGCTTTCTTT.

This clone was seen a single time. This chain connects TRBV7-8 to TRBJ2-1; 7 nucleotides line up with TRBD2. The CDR3 extends over 17 amino acids. Germline V gene data show CDR1 as SGHVS and CDR2 as FQNEAQ. Trimming removed 1 base from V and 4 bases from J; junction bases left unmatched: 10. DNA for the CDR3: TGTGCCAGCAGCTTAGGGAGGCGGGGAGGGAAATACAATGAGCAGTTCTTC. The encoded protein is CASSLGRRGGKYNEQFF.

The chain couples TRBV29-1 to TRBJ2-3, with 9 nucleotides matching TRBD2. Germline values: CDR1 SQVTM, CDR2 ANQGSEA. The CDR3 is 14 amino acids. The J segment lost 3 bases and the V segment lost 8 bases, leaving 9 bases of the junction unmatched. The CDR3 region has the DNA TGCAGCACGGGGGGGCTAGCGGGAACAGATACGCAGTATTTT. Translated, it gives CSTGGLAGTDTQYF.

J is TRBJ2-7 and V is TRBV5-6, with TRBD2 as a possible D gene (6 bases). V gave up 2 bases and J gave up 5 bases, with 14 bases separating them. The CDR3 is 14 amino acids. The V gene's germline CDR1 is SGHDT and CDR2 YYEEEE. In nucleotides, the CDR3 is TGTGCCAGCAGCTTCGAGACTAGTCCCCACGAGCAGTACTTC. It encodes CASSFETSPHEQYF. The entire variable domain, with the rest obtained from reference TRBV5-6 and TRBJ2-7, is as follows: DAGVTQSPTHLIKTRGQQVTLRCSPKSGHDTVSWYQQALGQGPQFIFQYYEEEERQRGNFPDRFSGHQFPNYSSELNVNALLLGDSALYLCASSFETSPHEQYFGPGTRLTVT.

The genes are TRBV19 and TRBJ2-5, with D possibly being TRBD1 (5 bases). V was shortened by 2 bases and J by 5 bases, with 9 bases between the two germline ends. The CDR3 loop spans 13 amino acids. Germline V gives CDR1 LNHDA, CDR2 SQIVND (reference sequence). CDR3 DNA sequence: TGTGCCAGTAGTATACAGGGCTGGGAGACCCAGTACTTC. It encodes CASSIQGWETQYF.

This sequence joins TRBV9 and TRBJ1-2, with TRBD1 identical over 8 bases. The CDR3 runs 14 residues. Germline V gene data show CDR1 as SGDLS and CDR2 as YYNGEE. The junction had 7 bases not matched to a gene; V was cut back by 4 bases and J by 5 bases. CDR3 loop: CASSPKGQVYGYTF. The CDR3 DNA reads TGTGCCAGCAGCCCGAAGGGACAGGTATATGGCTACACCTTC.

The chain joins TRBV5-1 to TRBJ1-1; weak D call: TRBD1 (5 bases). Trimming removed 2 bases at V and 4 bases at J, with 15 bases between. Germline assignment: CDR1 SGHRS and CDR2 YFSETQ. This CDR3 region has 15 residues. The CDR3 sequence: CASSLGHPTATEAFF. The CDR3 nucleotides read TGCGCCAGCAGCTTAGGCCACCCGACAGCCACTGAAGCTTTCTTT.

V and J are TRBV18 and TRBJ1-1; a weak D match, TRBD1 (6 bases). The CDR3 runs to 16 residues. The germline V gene has CDR1 KGHSH and CDR2 LQKENI. Trimming removed 3 bases from V and 4 bases from J, with 18 bases in between. In DNA form, the CDR3 reads TGTGCCAGCTCACCCTTCCCCAGGACAGTGGCCACTGAAGCTTTCTTT. This encodes CASSPFPRTVATEAFF.

The V call is TRBV28, the J call TRBJ1-5; no clear D gene. V was pared by 5 bases and J by 4 bases, with 6 bases between. This CDR3 comprises 12 residues. Per germline, CDR1 MDHEN and CDR2 SYDVKM. The CDR3 nucleotides read TGTGCCAGCAGTCTCCTAAATCAGCCCCAGCATTTT. Its protein is CASSLLNQPQHF. Drawing the rest from reference TRBV28 and TRBJ1-5, the complete variable domain is DVKVTQSSRYLVKRTGEKVFLECVQDMDHENMFWYRQDPGLGLRLIYFSYDVKMKEKGDIPEGYSVSREKKERFSLILESASTNQTSMYLCASSLLNQPQHFGDGTRLSIL.

The chain has TRBV10-1 and TRBJ2-3; a possible D gene is TRBD1 (5 bases). The CDR3 runs 13 residues. Germline-derived CDR1 and CDR2 are WNHNN and SYGVQD (reference sequence). V lost 6 bases and J lost 4, with 11 bases in between. Here the CDR3 DNA reads TGCGCCAGCAGCCAGGGTTGGGCAGATACGCAGTATTTT. Translated: CASSQGWADTQYF.

The rearrangement links TRBV10-3 to TRBJ2-1; 10 bases are shared with TRBD1. The CDR3 runs 14 residues. V gave up 7 bases and J gave up 4 bases; unmatched junction bases: 4. Germline V CDR1 and CDR2: ENHRY, SYGVKD. This CDR3 reads CAIKGTGAYNEQFF. Written as DNA, the CDR3 is TGTGCCATCAAGGGGACAGGGGCATACAATGAGCAGTTCTTC.

The genes are TRBV14 and TRBJ1-1, with D unclear. Per germline, CDR1 SGHDN and CDR2 FVKESK. This CDR3 has 13 amino acids. The V and J ends lost 4 bases and 1 base respectively, with 7 bases between them. The CDR3 sequence is CASSPQPNTEAFF. CDR3 bases: TGTGCCAGCAGCCCACAGCCGAACACTGAAGCTTTCTTT.

The chain is built from TRBV2 and TRBJ1-4, with D unresolved. Trimming left V 6 bases short and J 6 bases short, with 17 bases between. CDR3 length: 15 residues. Germline V gene data show CDR1 as SNHLY and CDR2 as FYNNEI. The CDR3 loop is CASSGLLGSYEKLFF. As DNA, the CDR3 is TGTGCCAGCAGCGGACTCTTGGGGTCTTATGAAAAACTGTTTTTT.

The genes are TRBV2 and TRBJ1-2; perhaps TRBD1 as D (5 bases). This CDR3 is built from 11 residues. Trimming removed 8 bases at V and 5 bases at J, with 9 bases between. Germline CDR1 and CDR2: SNHLY and FYNNEI. CDR3 in amino acids: CASVRDYGYTF. CDR3 nucleotide sequence: TGTGCCAGCGTCAGGGATTATGGCTACACCTTC.

V and J are TRBV7-2 and TRBJ2-2, with D possibly being TRBD2 (7 bases). The germline CDR1 and CDR2 sequences are SGHTA and FQGNSA. Trimming took off 6 bases at V and 9 bases at J, with 14 bases between the two ends. The CDR3 is 13 residues long. The CDR3 is CASRGAGARELFF. CDR3 coding DNA: TGTGCCAGCAGGGGGGCGGGGGCCAGGGAGCTGTTTTTT.

The CDR3, as DNA: TGTGCCAGCAGACGACAGGGTAACTATGGCTACACCTTC. Its protein product is CASRRQGNYGYTF. The rearrangement links TRBV28 to TRBJ1-2; 7 bases map to TRBD1. This CDR3 spans 13 amino acids. Per the germline V gene, CDR1 is MDHEN and CDR2 is SYDVKM. The ends lost 6 bases at V and 1 base at J; junction bases unmatched: 2.

V and J are TRBV4-1 and TRBJ2-3; 8 bases are shared with TRBD1. This CDR3 spans 16 amino acids. Germline V gene sequence: CDR1 MGHRA, CDR2 YSYEKL. Trimming took 2 bases from V and 1 from J; bases not matched to a gene: 5. CDR3 DNA: TGCGCCAGCAGCCAACCCATGACAGGGGGCACAGATACGCAGTATTTT. Translating gives CASSQPMTGGTDTQYF.

The genes are TRBV28 and TRBJ1-1, with TRBD1 matching 7 bases. V trimming: 3 bases; J trimming: 8 bases; junction bases outside the gene matches: 12. The CDR3 has 15 residues. The V gene's germline CDR1 is MDHEN and CDR2 SYDVKM. The CDR3 bases are TGTGCCAGCAGTTTTGCCCCCACCGGGACAGACGAAGCTTTCTTT. Translation: CASSFAPTGTDEAFF.

The V call is TRBV5-4, the J call TRBJ2-5; possibly TRBD1 for D (5 bases). The CDR3 is 15 residues long. V lost 1 base, J lost 5 bases, and 15 bases lay in between. Germline V gene sequence: CDR1 SGHNT, CDR2 YYREEE (reference sequence). The CDR3 DNA follows: TGTGCCAGCAGCTTGCGAGACTCCCCAGGGGAGACCCAGTACTTC. This sequence encodes CASSLRDSPGETQYF.

This chain links TRBV4-2 with TRBJ1-1; D call uncertain. The CDR3 spans 15 residues. Germline CDR1 is LGHNA and CDR2 is YNFKEQ. V shed 2 bases and J shed 0 bases, with 10 bases lying between them. The CDR3 nucleotides are TGTGCCAGCAGCCAACTTTGGAGCGTGAACACTGAAGCTTTCTTT. Residues: CASSQLWSVNTEAFF.

The chain couples TRBV5-4 to TRBJ2-7; no definite D call. The length of the CDR3 is 17 residues. Germline CDR1 and CDR2: SGHNT and YYREEE (reference sequence). V lost 0 bases, J lost 2 bases, and 18 bases lay in between. CDR3: CASSLAFGQTTAYEQYF. The CDR3 DNA reads as TGTGCCAGCAGCTTGGCCTTTGGGCAAACAACTGCCTACGAGCAGTACTTC.

The genes are TRBV19 and TRBJ1-1; 7 bases agree with TRBD1. The CDR3 covers 16 residues. Germline loops: CDR1 LNHDA, CDR2 SQIVND (reference sequence). With 5 bases clipped from V and 6 bases from J, the junction kept 15 bases outside the gene matches. The CDR3: CASSPPTGAGVAEAFF. The CDR3 DNA sequence: TGTGCCAGTAGTCCCCCTACAGGGGCTGGTGTTGCTGAAGCTTTCTTT. Full variable domain (outside the CDR3, taken from reference TRBV19 and TRBJ1-1): DGGITQSPKYLFRKEGQNVTLSCEQNLNHDAMYWYRQDPGQGLRLIYYSQIVNDFQKGDIAEGYSVSREKKESFPLTVTSAQKNPTAFYLCASSPPTGAGVAEAFFGQGTRLTVV.

This chain links TRBV29-1 with TRBJ2-3; D perhaps matches TRBD1 (6 bases). CDR3 length equals 13 residues. V dropped 0 bases and J dropped 5 bases, with 9 bases sitting between them. CDR1 is SQVTM and CDR2 is ANQGSEA in the germline V gene. The CDR3 loop is CSVEEQQGDTQYF. In nucleotides, the CDR3 is TGCAGCGTTGAAGAGCAACAGGGAGATACGCAGTATTTT.